This TCR beta chain was retrieved from a study of T cells in localized non-small cell lung cancer. Repertoires were generated with immunoSEQ multiplex PCR, while TCRdb's copy carries only in-frame clones and drops some. This sample has 3,000 to 4,500 clones, with just under 25% found just once. The germline V and J ends were trimmed by 6 bases and 4 bases, with 17 bases remaining between them. This CDR3 has 14 residues. Germline CDR1 is SGDLS and CDR2 is YYNGEE. Sequenced material: lung tumor tissue, taken before any cancer treatment. The rearrangement joins TRBV9 to TRBJ2-7; D ambiguous. This receptor was taken from a woman aged 35-70 years with stage I lung adenocarcinoma. The CDR3 DNA is TGTGCCAGCATAGGCCCTGACGTAATATACGAGCAGTACTTC. This sequence encodes CASIGPDVIYEQYF. Based on the CDR3 plus reference TRBV9 and TRBJ2-7, the full variable domain is DSGVTQTPKHLITATGQRVTLRCSPRSGDLSVYWYQQSLDQGLQFLIQYYNGEERAKGNILERFSAQQFPDLHSELNLSSLELGDSALYFCASIGPDVIYEQYFGPGTRLTVT.